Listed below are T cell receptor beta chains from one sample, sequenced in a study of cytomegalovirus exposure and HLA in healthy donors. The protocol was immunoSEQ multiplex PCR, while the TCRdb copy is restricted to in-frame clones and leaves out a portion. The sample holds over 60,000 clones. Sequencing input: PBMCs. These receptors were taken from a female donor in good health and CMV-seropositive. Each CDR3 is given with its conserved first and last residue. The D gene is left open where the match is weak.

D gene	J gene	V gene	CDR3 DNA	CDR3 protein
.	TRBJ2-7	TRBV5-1	TGCGCCAGCAGCTTGGGAGCGGGTGATAGCTCCTACGAGCAGTACTTC	CASSLGAGDSSYEQYF
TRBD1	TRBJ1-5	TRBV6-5	TGTGCCAGCGGGCTGACAGGGGATAGCAATCAGCCCCAGCATTTT	CASGLTGDSNQPQHF
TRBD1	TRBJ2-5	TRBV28	TGTGCCAGCACCTACTGGACAGGGGGCGATTACTATGAGACCCAGTACTTC	CASTYWTGGDYYETQYF
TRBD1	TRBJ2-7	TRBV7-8	TGTGCCAGCAGCTCCAGGACGACAGGGAAGGTTTACGAGCAGTACTTC	CASSSRTTGKVYEQYF
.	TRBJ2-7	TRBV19	TGTGCCAGTAGTATAGGTAGCCCAGAGGCCGAGCAGTACTTC	CASSIGSPEAEQYF
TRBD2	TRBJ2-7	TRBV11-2	TGTGCCAGCAGCTTAGGAGCGGGAGGGGTAACCTACGAGCAGTACTTC	CASSLGAGGVTYEQYF
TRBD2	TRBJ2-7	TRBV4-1	TGCGCCAGCAGCCAAGTTGAGCGGGGCTCCTACGAGCAGTACTTC	CASSQVERGSYEQYF
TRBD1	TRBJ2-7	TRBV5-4	TGTGCCAGCAGCGCCCGGGACAGTCCCTACGAGCAGTACTTC	CASSARDSPYEQYF
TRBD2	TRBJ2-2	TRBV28	TGTGCCAGCAGTCCACCGCTAGCGGGAGCCCTGGGGGAGCTGTTTTTT	CASSPPLAGALGELFF
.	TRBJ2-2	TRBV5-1	TGCGCCAGCAGCTTGACAACGGGTGTCAGGGAGCTGTTTTTT	CASSLTTGVRELFF
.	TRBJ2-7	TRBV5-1	TGCGCCAGAAGACAGGAGAACTACGAGCAGTACTTC	CARRQENYEQYF
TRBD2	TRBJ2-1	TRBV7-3	TGTGCCAGCAGCTTAACTGGGACTAGCGGGAGCTATGAGCAGTTCTTC	CASSLTGTSGSYEQFF
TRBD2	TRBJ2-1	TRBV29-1	TGCAGCGTTGGGCAGCCTAGCGGGAGCCCTTCAAGGAATGAGCAGTTCTTC	CSVGQPSGSPSRNEQFF
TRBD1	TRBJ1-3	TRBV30	TGTGCCTGGAGTGCAGAGGACAGGAGAGTTGCTGGAAACACCATATATTTT	CAWSAEDRRVAGNTIYF
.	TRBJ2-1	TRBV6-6	TGTGCCAGCAGCCCAGGGGGGGAGCAGTTCTTC	CASSPGGEQFF
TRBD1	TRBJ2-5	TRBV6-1	TGTGCCAGCAGAGGGGACAGGGCCTGGGAGACCCAGTACTTC	CASRGDRAWETQYF
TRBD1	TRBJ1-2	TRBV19	TGTGCCAGTAGTACACGAAACAGACAGGGTCGGTATGGCTACACCTTC	CASSTRNRQGRYGYTF
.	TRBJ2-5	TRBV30	TGTGCCTGGACCGGAGATACCCAAGAGACCCAGTACTTC	CAWTGDTQETQYF
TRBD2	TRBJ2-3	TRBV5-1	TGCGCCAGCAGCTTTGGAGCGGGGAGCACAGATACGCAGTATTTT	CASSFGAGSTDTQYF
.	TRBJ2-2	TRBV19	TGTGCCAGTAGCCGGACATTGAACACCGGGGAGCTGTTTTTT	CASSRTLNTGELFF
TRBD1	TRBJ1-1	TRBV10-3	TGTGCCATCAGGGACAGGTATGAAACTGAAGCTTTCTTT	CAIRDRYETEAFF
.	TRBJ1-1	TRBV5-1	TGCGCCAGCAGCCCGTCGGGATCCACTGAAGCTTTCTTT	CASSPSGSTEAFF
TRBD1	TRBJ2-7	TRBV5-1	TGCGCCAGCAGCTTAGAGCAGGGGGCTACCTACGAGCAGTACTTC	CASSLEQGATYEQYF
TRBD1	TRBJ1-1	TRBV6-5	TGTGCCAGCACCAGGACAGGGCGCACTGAAGCTTTCTTT	CASTRTGRTEAFF
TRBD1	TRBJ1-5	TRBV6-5	TGTGCCAGCTGGGGCGGGACAGGGGATCAGCCCCAGCATTTT	CASWGGTGDQPQHF
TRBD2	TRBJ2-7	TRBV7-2	TGTGCCAGCAGCACCCCCGGGACTAGCGGGAGACGCGAGCAGTACTTC	CASSTPGTSGRREQYF
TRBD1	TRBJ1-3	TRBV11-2	TGTGCCAGCAGCCTAGGACAGGGTACTGGAAACACCATATATTTT	CASSLGQGTGNTIYF
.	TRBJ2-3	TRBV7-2	TGTGCCAGCAGCTTGGAGGGGTGGGATACGCAGTATTTT	CASSLEGWDTQYF
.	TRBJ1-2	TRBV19	TGTGCCAGTAGTATTGAGGCAGGGTTGTTCGACTATGGCTACACCTTC	CASSIEAGLFDYGYTF
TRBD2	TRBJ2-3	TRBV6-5	TGTGCCAGCAGTTACGGGGGGGCTAGCGGGCCAGATACGCAGTATTTT	CASSYGGASGPDTQYF
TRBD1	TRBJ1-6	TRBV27	TGTGCCAGCAGTTTAAGGGTCGTGGGACAGGGAAATTCACCCCTCCACTTT	CASSLRVVGQGNSPLHF